The 7 T cell receptor beta chains below were found in one sample sequenced in a study of response to subunit inactivated influenza vaccine. TCRdb re-analysed the RT-PCR reads in MiXCR, keeping a single row per CDR3 protein. Seen here are fewer than 250,000 distinct CDR3 sequences, roughly an eighth observed once, and the top ten hold about 26%. This specimen was CD8+ T cells sorted from PBMCs, taken around 5 days after vaccination. The receptors shown here come from a man between 45 and 60 years old who received an inactivated influenza vaccine.

There are a few counts of this clonotype. J is TRBJ1-2 and V is TRBV2; possibly TRBD1 for D (5 bases). Germline lookup yields CDR1 SNHLY and CDR2 FYNNEI. The V end was cut by 7 bases, the J end by 4 bases, with 25 bases between. The CDR3 loop spans 17 amino acids. The CDR3 DNA reads TGTGCCAGCAAGACGCTGGGACGAGCATTGCGGGGCTATGGCTACACCTTC. Encoded protein: CASKTLGRALRGYGYTF.

The chain joins TRBV9 to TRBJ2-7; a weak D match, TRBD2 (7 bases). Trimming stripped 4 bases from V and 4 bases from J, with 21 bases between. This CDR3 contains 16 residues. The germline gives CDR1 SGDLS, CDR2 YYNGEE. Written as DNA, the CDR3 is TGTGCCAGCAGCCCAAGGGGGGGCGGTCTCTTTTACGAGCAGTACTTC. Translation: CASSPRGGGLFYEQYF. Based on the CDR3 plus reference TRBV9 and TRBJ2-7, the full variable domain is DSGVTQTPKHLITATGQRVTLRCSPRSGDLSVYWYQQSLDQGLQFLIQYYNGEERAKGNILERFSAQQFPDLHSELNLSSLELGDSALYFCASSPRGGGLFYEQYFGPGTRLTVT.

This rearrangement joins TRBV12-3 or TRBV12-4 to TRBJ2-7; D assignment may be TRBD1 or TRBD2 (6 bases each). The CDR3 contains 16 residues. V was trimmed by 5 bases and J by 3 bases, leaving 20 bases between them. The CDR3 here is CASSIRTRGEYYEQYF. The CDR3 nucleotides are TGTGCCAGCAGTATCCGAACAAGGGGGGAATACTACGAGCAGTACTTC.

Only a few counts were recorded for this clonotype. V and J are TRBV27 and TRBJ2-7; either TRBD1 or TRBD2 may fit D (5 bases each). The germline V gene has CDR1 MNHEY and CDR2 SMNVEV (reference sequence). This CDR3 contains 15 residues. V dropped 4 bases and J dropped 5 bases, with 18 bases sitting between them. The CDR3 loop reads CASSSGTLPSNEQYF. In nucleotides, the CDR3 is TGTGCCAGCAGTTCCGGGACGCTCCCCTCTAACGAGCAGTACTTC.

Points on this clonotype: A read error may produce the germline difference seen at one junction end. The CDR3 region has the DNA TGTGCCAGTAGTTTAATCGGGGGGACAGCTAATGAAAACCTGTTTTTT. Its translation: CASSLIGGTANENLFF. V and J are TRBV28 and TRBJ1-4, with 7 bases aligning to TRBD1. CDR3 length equals 16 residues. Germline V gene data show CDR1 as MDHEN and CDR2 as SYDVKM.

V is TRBV7-2 and J is TRBJ2-7; TRBD2 might be the D (7 bases). The germline V and J ends were trimmed by 5 bases and 6 bases, with 14 bases remaining between them. CDR1 and CDR2 from the germline V gene are SGHTA and FQGNSA. The CDR3 is 13 residues long. The CDR3 DNA sequence: TGTGCCAGCAGCCCGAGGGGGGGGACCGAGCAGTACTTC. This encodes CASSPRGGTEQYF.

The sample holds many counts of this clonotype. V is TRBV7-9 and J is TRBJ2-7, with 7 bases lining up with TRBD2. The V and J ends lost 0 bases and 7 bases, in that order; junction bases with no gene match: 0. CDR3 length: 12 amino acids. Germline loops: CDR1 SEHNR, CDR2 FQNEAQ (reference sequence). CDR3 bases: TGTGCCAGCAGCTTAGCCGGGGGGGAGCAGTACTTC. Residues: CASSLAGGEQYF.